This is a list of T cell receptor beta chains from one sample in a study of cytomegalovirus exposure and HLA in healthy donors. Sequencing used immunoSEQ multiplex PCR; TCRdb keeps in-frame clones, though not all of them. The sample holds about 160,000 clones, 79% seen once. The sample comprised PBMCs. Receptors originate from a middle-aged man in good health and CMV-seronegative. CDR3s include the opening cysteine and the closing phenylalanine or tryptophan. A D gene is named only where the DNA matches it firmly. Expanded clones are given a class, and other clones once, few, many or no size at all.

d_call j_call v_call clone_size cdr3_nt cdr3_aa
TRBD2 TRBJ2-7 TRBV19 few TGTGCCAGTAGTAGGGGACTAAGCGGCTCCTACGAGCAGTACTTC CASSRGLSGSYEQYF
TRBD1 TRBJ2-5 TRBV4-1 NA TGCGCCAGCAGTCCGGACAGGGCGCGTGAGACCCAGTACTTC CASSPDRARETQYF
TRBD2 TRBJ2-3 TRBV28 NA TGTGCCAGCGGGGCTACTAGCGCCCACACAGATACGCAGTATTTT CASGATSAHTDTQYF
NA TRBJ2-5 TRBV6-1 NA TGTGCCAGCAGTGAACCCCCGGGTAGGGAGACCCAGTACTTC CASSEPPGRETQYF
TRBD1 TRBJ1-1 TRBV19 NA TGTGCCAGTAGTAGGGGACAGGGCTTTCTGAACACTGAAGCTTTCTTT CASSRGQGFLNTEAFF
TRBD2 TRBJ2-1 TRBV28 few TGTGCCAGCAGTTTACCGGGACTAGCGGGAGTCAATGAGCAGTTCTTC CASSLPGLAGVNEQFF
NA TRBJ1-5 TRBV7-2 NA TGTGCCAGCAGCTTAGGACGGGACAATCAGCCCCAGCATTTT CASSLGRDNQPQHF
TRBD1 TRBJ1-1 TRBV6-6 NA TGTGCCAGCAGTCCTGAGCCGGGACAGGGGCTCACTGAAGCTTTCTTT CASSPEPGQGLTEAFF
TRBD2 TRBJ2-7 TRBV5-3 NA TGTGCCAGAAGCGGAGAGCGGGAGGCCGTTTACGAGCAGTACTTC CARSGEREAVYEQYF
TRBD2 TRBJ2-2 TRBV2 NA TGTGCCAGCAGTGCTGATACGGCGGGAGGGCCTACCGGGGAGCTGTTTTTT CASSADTAGGPTGELFF
TRBD1 TRBJ2-3 TRBV5-5 few TGTGCCAGCAGCCCAGTCACCACCGACAGGGTTAGGACAGATACGCAGTATTTT CASSPVTTDRVRTDTQYF
TRBD2 TRBJ2-2 TRBV6-1 NA TGTGCCAGCAGTGAGCCTAGCGGTCGTGGCACCGGGGAGCTGTTTTTT CASSEPSGRGTGELFF
TRBD1 TRBJ1-2 TRBV19 NA TGTGCCAGTAGCATGGGGACAGGGGGTTATGGCTACACCTTC CASSMGTGGYGYTF
TRBD2 TRBJ2-1 TRBV6-5 NA TGTGCCAGCAGTTTGCGACTAGCGAAGAACAATGAGCAGTTCTTC CASSLRLAKNNEQFF
TRBD1 TRBJ1-1 TRBV6-5 NA TGTGCCAGCAGTTACAGGCAGGGGGTGGCTTTCTTT CASSYRQGVAFF
NA TRBJ1-5 TRBV5-8 NA TGTGCCAGCAGTCGCGGGGACGGAAATAGCAATCAGCCCCAGCATTTT CASSRGDGNSNQPQHF
TRBD1 TRBJ1-1 TRBV25-1 few TGTGCCAGCAGCTACAGGGGGCCGAACACTGAAGCTTTCTTT CASSYRGPNTEAFF
NA TRBJ2-2 TRBV5-4 NA TGTGCCAGCAGCTCAAGCGCAACCGGGGAGCTGCTTTTT CASSSSATGELLF
TRBD1 TRBJ2-5 TRBV25-1 NA TGTGCCAGCAGCGGACAGGGTGGCCTTCAAGAGACCCAGTACTTC CASSGQGGLQETQYF
NA TRBJ2-3 TRBV6-6 NA TGTGCCACCCGAGTGGTAGGGGCAGATACGCAGTATTTT CATRVVGADTQYF